This passage covers 3 T cell receptor beta chains from one sample sequenced in a study of OX40 agonist ivuxolimab in advanced cancers. Libraries were prepared by immunoSEQ multiplex PCR; TCRdb keeps only in-frame clonotypes and omits some of them. Of roughly 93,000 clones in the sample, 84% are singletons; the top ten hold roughly 5.4%. The sequences come from CD4+ or CD8+ T cells sorted from blood, collected in a trial of the OX40 agonist ivuxolimab. These receptors came from an adult with an advanced solid tumor such as melanoma, head and neck, liver or kidney cancer.

The genes are TRBV6-5 and TRBJ2-1; perhaps TRBD1 as D (6 bases). Germline CDR1 is MNHEY and CDR2 is SVGAGI. The CDR3 is 15 residues long. Trimming took off 6 bases at V and 4 bases at J, with 16 bases between the two ends. The CDR3 sequence: CASRSGQQTYNEQFF. CDR3 DNA sequence: TGTGCCAGCAGGTCGGGACAACAGACTTACAATGAGCAGTTCTTC.

The V and J genes are TRBV18 and TRBJ2-5, with TRBD2 matching 14 bases. V was clipped by 7 bases and J by 5 bases; unmatched bases: 6. The CDR3 length is 15 residues. Germline lookup yields CDR1 KGHSH and CDR2 LQKENI. The CDR3 here is CASFGTSGSRETQYF. The DNA for the CDR3 is TGTGCCAGCTTTGGGACTAGCGGGAGCCGGGAGACCCAGTACTTC.

Only one count was recorded for this clone. The chain is built from TRBV7-9 and TRBJ2-1, with D possibly TRBD1 on 5 matching bases. Germline V gene sequence: CDR1 SEHNR, CDR2 FQNEAQ (reference sequence). The V end lost 4 bases, the J end lost 9 bases, and 13 bases lay between the germline ends. The CDR3 consists of 13 residues. The CDR3 protein is CASSSIGAGEQFF. CDR3 nucleotides: TGTGCCAGCAGCTCCATTGGGGCCGGTGAGCAGTTCTTC.